This T cell receptor beta chain was sequenced in a study of technical replicates of blood from several donors. V dropped 1 base and J dropped 6; count of bases not matched to a gene: 11. The CDR3 contains 17 residues. The V gene's germline CDR1 is MGHDK and CDR2 SYGVNS. Using immunoSEQ multiplex PCR, the repertoire was profiled, and TCRdb retains in-frame clones only, with some absent. The sample consists of about 94,000 clones, around 95% of them appearing once. The rearrangement links TRBV25-1 to TRBJ2-2; TRBD1 aligns across 7 bases. The source is a human donor in good health. Source material: T cells isolated from PBMCs. As DNA, the CDR3 is TGTGCCAGCAGTGAATTAGGGCAGGGGGTTAGTGCCGGGGAGCTGTTTTTT. Its translation is CASSELGQGVSAGELFF. The full variable domain, in which reference TRBV25-1 and TRBJ2-2 provide the parts outside the CDR3, is EADIYQTPRYLVIGTGKKITLECSQTMGHDKMYWYQQDPGMELHLIHYSYGVNSTEKGDLSSESTVSRIRTEHFPLTLESARPSHTSQYLCASSELGQGVSAGELFFGEGSRLTVL.